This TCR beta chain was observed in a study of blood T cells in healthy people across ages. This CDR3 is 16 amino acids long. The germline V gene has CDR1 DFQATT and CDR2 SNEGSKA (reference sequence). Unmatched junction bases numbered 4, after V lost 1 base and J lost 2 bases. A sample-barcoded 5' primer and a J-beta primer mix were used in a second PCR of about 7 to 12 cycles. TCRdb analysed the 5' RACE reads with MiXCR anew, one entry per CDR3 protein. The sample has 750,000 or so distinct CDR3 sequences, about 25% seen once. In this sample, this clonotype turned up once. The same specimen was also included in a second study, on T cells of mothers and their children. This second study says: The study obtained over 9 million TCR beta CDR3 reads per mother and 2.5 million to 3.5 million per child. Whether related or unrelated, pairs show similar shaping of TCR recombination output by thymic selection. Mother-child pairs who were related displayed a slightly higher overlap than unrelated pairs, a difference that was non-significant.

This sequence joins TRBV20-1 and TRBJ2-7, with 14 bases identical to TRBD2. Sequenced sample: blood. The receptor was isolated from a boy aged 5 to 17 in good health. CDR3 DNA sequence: TGCAGTGCTAGAGTGGGGACTAGCGGGGGTGCCTACGAGCAGTACTTC. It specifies CSARVGTSGGAYEQYF.